Listed here are 31 T cell receptor beta chains from one sample, sequenced in a study of CD8 T cells in ankylosing spondylitis. Antigen specificity for these receptors is unknown. Study-wide findings and caveats: Characteristic, it appeared, of ankylosing spondylitis blood was a TCR beta motif of about eight highly homologous variants.

A single record per CDR3 protein comes from TCRdb applying MiXCR to the 5' RACE reads. The sample shows some 450,000 distinct CDR3 sequences, under 20% of them seen only once. The sample was blood, either unsorted or a sorted T cell fraction (not recorded which). The receptor set was obtained from a male donor with ankylosing spondylitis.

The chain links TRBV7-9 to TRBJ2-1; 8 nucleotides match TRBD2. Trimming cost V 3 bases and J 3 bases; bases outside gene matches: 4. The V gene's germline CDR1 is SEHNR and CDR2 FQNEAQ (reference sequence). The CDR3 loop spans 15 amino acids. The chain's CDR3 is CASSLGGRYYNEQFF. The CDR3 coding sequence is TGTGCCAGCAGCTTGGGCGGGAGGTACTACAATGAGCAGTTCTTC.

The rearrangement uses TRBV19 and TRBJ2-1; perhaps TRBD2 as D (6 bases). The V end lost 3 bases, the J end lost 2 bases, and 8 bases lay between the germline ends. The CDR3 runs to 14 residues. Germline assignment: CDR1 LNHDA and CDR2 SQIVND (reference sequence). This CDR3 is CASSMGLTYNEQFF. The CDR3 DNA sequence: TGTGCCAGTAGTATGGGACTCACCTACAATGAGCAGTTCTTC.

In its sample, this clonotype was seen many times. V and J are TRBV6-2 or TRBV6-3 and TRBJ2-7, with 9 bases identical to TRBD2. CDR3 length equals 14 residues. Germline-derived CDR1 and CDR2 are MNHEY and SVGEGT. J was trimmed by 3 bases and V by 5 bases; bases with no gene match: 5. The CDR3 loop is CASSKTSGRYEQYF. DNA of the CDR3: TGTGCCAGCAGTAAGACTAGCGGACGCTACGAGCAGTACTTC.

V is TRBV6-5 and J is TRBJ1-1; possibly TRBD1 for D (5 bases). The V end was cut by 7 bases, the J end by 9 bases, with 12 bases between. The CDR3 has 11 residues. Germline CDR1 MNHEY, CDR2 SVGAGI. CDR3: CASIGGFKAFF. The CDR3 region has the DNA TGTGCCAGCATCGGGGGTTTTAAAGCTTTCTTT.

The gene calls are TRBV18 and TRBJ2-6; the D call may be TRBD1 or TRBD2 (6 bases each). Germline CDR1 reads KGHSH; CDR2 reads LQKENI. The V end lost 2 bases, the J end lost 4 bases, and 15 bases lay between the germline ends. The CDR3 covers 17 residues. In nucleotides, the CDR3 is TGTGCCAGCTCACCATTAGGGGGGTTGAGCGGGGCCAACGTCCTGACTTTC. This sequence encodes CASSPLGGLSGANVLTF.

Many counts were recorded for this clonotype. The genes are TRBV5-1 and TRBJ2-1, with 7 bases identical to TRBD2. CDR1 and CDR2 (germline): SGHRS, YFSETQ. V shed 4 bases and J 15 bases; nucleotides not matched to a gene: 13. This CDR3 comprises 13 residues. CDR3 sequence reads: CASSRPSGLGWFF. CDR3 DNA: TGCGCCAGCAGCCGACCTAGCGGTCTGGGGTGGTTCTTC.

The chain's CDR3 is CSAGRQGNEQYF. DNA for the CDR3: TGCAGTGCCGGGCGGCAGGGAAACGAGCAGTACTTC. The J gene is TRBJ2-7, the V gene TRBV20-1; D perhaps matches TRBD1 (5 bases). The V and J ends lost 6 bases and 5 bases respectively, with 14 bases between them. Germline values: CDR1 DFQATT, CDR2 SNEGSKA (reference sequence). The CDR3 runs to 12 residues.

In this sample, this clonotype turned up a few times. The junction shows a germline mismatch at one end, possibly a read error. The rearrangement joins TRBV7-7 to TRBJ1-2, with 8 bases that match TRBD1. The V gene's germline CDR1 is SSHAT and CDR2 FNYEAQ (reference sequence). The CDR3 covers 16 residues. CDR3 sequence (DNA): TGTGCTAGCAGCCCTGTACGCGGACAGGGAAACTATGGCTACACCTTC. It specifies CASSPVRGQGNYGYTF.

This clonotype has at least ten counts. The chain couples TRBV10-3 to TRBJ2-1; TRBD2 aligns across 9 bases. The V and J ends lost 8 bases and 1 base, in that order; junction bases with no gene match: 3. This CDR3 has 14 amino acids. From germline, CDR1 is ENHRY and CDR2 SYGVKD. The CDR3 sequence is CAIWAGGSYNEQFF. Here the CDR3 DNA reads TGTGCCATCTGGGCGGGAGGGTCCTACAATGAGCAGTTCTTC.

In this sample, this clonotype turned up a few times. This sequence joins TRBV12-3 or TRBV12-4 and TRBJ2-7, with 10 bases fitting TRBD1. V dropped 2 bases and J dropped 4; count of bases not matched to a gene: 5. This CDR3 region has 15 residues. This chain's CDR3 is CASSLRGGQGYEQYF. CDR3 coding DNA: TGTGCCAGCAGTTTACGGGGGGGACAGGGGTACGAGCAGTACTTC.

CDR3 sequence reads: CASSHRRGDTDTQYF. The CDR3 nucleotides read TGTGCCAGCAGTCACCGGAGAGGAGACACAGATACGCAGTATTTT. The rearrangement links TRBV12-3 or TRBV12-4 to TRBJ2-3; D gene unclear. CDR3 length: 15 amino acids. V dropped 5 bases and J dropped 2 bases, with 14 bases sitting between them.

This clonotype was seen at least ten times. The chain recombines TRBV29-1 with TRBJ1-1; 7 nucleotides line up with TRBD1. The germline CDR1 and CDR2 sequences are SQVTM and ANQGSEA. CDR3 size: 13 residues. Trimming cost V 3 bases and J 5 bases; bases outside gene matches: 6. This CDR3 is CSVDTDRDTEAFF. The DNA for the CDR3 is TGCAGCGTTGACACCGACAGGGATACTGAAGCTTTCTTT.

This chain joins TRBV20-1 and TRBJ2-7; TRBD1 agrees at 11 bases. The germline V gene has CDR1 DFQATT and CDR2 SNEGSKA (reference sequence). The length of the CDR3 is 13 residues. V was pared by 7 bases and J by 2 bases, with 4 bases of the junction left unmatched. Here the CDR3 DNA reads TGCAGTGTTCCGGGACAGGGGGCCTACGAGCAGTACTTC. This gives the protein CSVPGQGAYEQYF.

This clonotype was counted ten times or more. The chain employs TRBV12-3 or TRBV12-4 and TRBJ1-1; D remains unclear. The V end lost 3 bases, the J end lost 4 bases, and 12 bases lay between the germline ends. This CDR3 region has 14 residues. CDR3 sequence reads: CASSLSGGRTEAFF. CDR3 bases: TGTGCCAGCAGTTTGAGTGGCGGTCGCACTGAAGCTTTCTTT.

Only a few counts were recorded for this clonotype. The CDR3 DNA sequence: TGTGCCAGCAGAAAATGGGGACAGCAGATCACTGGGGCCAACGTCCTGACTTTC. As protein: CASRKWGQQITGANVLTF. The chain recombines TRBV6-2 or TRBV6-3 with TRBJ2-6; 7 bases agree with TRBD1. Trimming took 6 bases from V and 2 from J; bases not matched to a gene: 13. The CDR3 is made up of 18 amino acids. CDR1 MNHEY and CDR2 SVGEGT come from the germline V gene.

The V gene is TRBV6-1, the J gene TRBJ2-1; D is possibly TRBD2 (5 bases). The germline CDR1 and CDR2 sequences are MNHNS and SASEGT. The length of the CDR3 is 13 residues. Trimming cost V 6 bases and J 2 bases, with 8 bases left between them. In DNA form, the CDR3 reads TGTGCCAGCAGACTAGACGCCTACAATGAGCAGTTCTTC. Translation gives CASRLDAYNEQFF.

The V and J genes are TRBV18 and TRBJ1-1; D is unclear. This CDR3 comprises 12 residues. Per germline, CDR1 KGHSH and CDR2 LQKENI. Trimming stripped 4 bases from V and 4 bases from J, with 7 bases between. The CDR3 bases are TGTGCCAGCTCACACGGAAGCACTGAAGCTTTCTTT. It codes for CASSHGSTEAFF. Based on the CDR3 plus reference TRBV18 and TRBJ1-1, the full variable domain is NAGVMQNPRHLVRRRGQEARLRCSPMKGHSHVYWYRQLPEEGLKFMVYLQKENIIDESGMPKERFSAEFPKEGPSILRIQQVVRGDSAAYFCASSHGSTEAFFGQGTRLTVV.

This clonotype was seen many times. The chain links TRBV5-1 to TRBJ1-1; TRBD1 is a possible D gene (6 bases). V dropped 0 bases and J dropped 0 bases, with 9 bases sitting between them. CDR1 SGHRS and CDR2 YFSETQ come from the germline V gene. This CDR3 has 15 amino acids. CDR3 loop: CASSLAGTLNTEAFF. CDR3 sequence (DNA): TGCGCCAGCAGCTTGGCTGGGACATTGAACACTGAAGCTTTCTTT. Variable domain in full (rest from reference TRBV5-1 and TRBJ1-1): KAGVTQTPRYLIKTRGQQVTLSCSPISGHRSVSWYQQTPGQGLQFLFEYFSETQRNKGNFPGRFSGRQFSNSRSEMNVSTLELGDSALYLCASSLAGTLNTEAFFGQGTRLTVV.

This clonotype was counted between two and nine times. The chain links TRBV5-1 to TRBJ2-7; D might be TRBD1 (5 bases). The CDR3 runs 14 residues. V gave up 2 bases and J gave up 3 bases, with 12 bases separating them. CDR1 is SGHRS and CDR2 is YFSETQ in the germline V gene. CDR3 in DNA: TGCGCCAGCAGCTTATATCAAGACAGCTACGAGCAGTACTTC. It codes for CASSLYQDSYEQYF.

This clonotype was found a few times. The chain couples TRBV3-1 to TRBJ1-5, with a possible D match to TRBD1 (6 bases). V was pared by 5 bases and J by 0 bases, with 11 bases between. Germline V CDR1 and CDR2: LGHDT, YNNKEL (reference sequence). CDR3 length equals 15 residues. The CDR3 sequence: CASSGGRHSNQPQHF. DNA for the CDR3: TGTGCCAGCAGCGGGGGCAGGCATAGCAATCAGCCCCAGCATTTT. Together with reference TRBV3-1 and TRBJ1-5, the CDR3 gives the full variable domain: DTAVSQTPKYLVTQMGNDKSIKCEQNLGHDTMYWYKQDSKKFLKIMFSYNNKELIINETVPNRFSPKSPDKAHLNLHINSLELGDSAVYFCASSGGRHSNQPQHFGDGTRLSIL.

The gene calls are TRBV12-3 or TRBV12-4 and TRBJ2-5; D possibly corresponds to TRBD2 (6 bases). V lost 7 bases, J lost 3 bases, and 21 bases lay in between. The length of the CDR3 is 16 residues. The CDR3 nucleotides read TGTGCCAGCACCTCCTTGGCGGAGGGGTGGGAAGAGACCCAGTACTTC. Amino acid sequence: CASTSLAEGWEETQYF.

The rearrangement joins TRBV20-1 to TRBJ2-2; D gene unclear. CDR1 is DFQATT and CDR2 is SNEGSKA in the germline V gene (reference sequence). The ends were cut back, 6 bases at V and 1 base at J, with 12 bases in the middle. The CDR3 has 14 residues. CDR3 protein: CSASTRMNTGELFF. The CDR3 DNA reads TGCAGTGCCTCGACCCGGATGAACACCGGGGAGCTGTTTTTT.

The V call is TRBV30, the J call TRBJ1-1, with D unclear. Trimming removed 2 bases at V and 2 bases at J, with 9 bases between. CDR1 and CDR2 (germline): GTSNPN, SVGIG (reference sequence). The length of the CDR3 is 13 residues. CDR3 coding DNA: TGTGCCTGGAGTCATGCAATCAACACTGAAGCTTTCTTT. Its protein is CAWSHAINTEAFF.

This clonotype was counted a few times. J is TRBJ1-2 and V is TRBV10-3; weak D call: TRBD1 (5 bases). The V and J ends lost 5 bases and 4 bases respectively, with 17 bases between them. The germline V gene has CDR1 ENHRY and CDR2 SYGVKD. This CDR3 contains 15 residues. The CDR3 DNA reads TGTGCCATCAGTCGTGGGGGGACGGACACCTATGGCTACACCTTC. Amino acid sequence: CAISRGGTDTYGYTF.

The genes are TRBV6-5 and TRBJ2-7; D may match TRBD1 or TRBD2 (6 bases each). The germline V gene has CDR1 MNHEY and CDR2 SVGAGI. The CDR3 is made up of 14 amino acids. V lost 0 bases and J lost 2, with 8 bases in between. In DNA, the CDR3 is TGTGCCAGCAGTTACTCGCGGGACACCTACGAGCAGTACTTC. This sequence encodes CASSYSRDTYEQYF.

This rearrangement joins TRBV5-1 to TRBJ1-2, with D tentatively TRBD1 (6 bases). V dropped 0 bases and J dropped 7 bases, with 22 bases sitting between them. CDR1 and CDR2 (germline): SGHRS, YFSETQ. This CDR3 is built from 17 residues. CDR3 in amino acids: CASSLDGRDTEFGGYTF. CDR3 DNA sequence: TGCGCCAGCAGCTTGGATGGCCGGGACACTGAGTTCGGTGGCTACACCTTC.

V usage is TRBV7-9 and J usage is TRBJ2-3, with D possibly matching TRBD1 (6 bases). Per germline, CDR1 SEHNR and CDR2 FQNEAQ (reference sequence). The CDR3 totals 13 residues. Trimming took 10 bases from V and 4 from J, leaving 15 bases between them. CDR3 in amino acids: CATLIGGADTQYF. For the CDR3, the DNA is TGTGCCACCCTGATTGGGGGCGCAGATACGCAGTATTTT.

This clonotype was seen more than once but under ten times. The J gene is TRBJ2-7, the V gene TRBV2; tentative D call: TRBD1 (6 bases). Looked up from germline, CDR1 is SNHLY and CDR2 is FYNNEI. V was trimmed by 7 bases and J by 6 bases, leaving 16 bases between them. The CDR3 sequence is 13 residues long. In nucleotides, the CDR3 is TGTGCCAGCACTCGGACAGAAAAAGGCGAGCAGTACTTC. This encodes CASTRTEKGEQYF.

This clonotype has ten or more counts. The V gene is TRBV20-1, the J gene TRBJ2-7; 9 bases line up with TRBD1. CDR1 is DFQATT, CDR2 SNEGSKA, per germline (reference sequence). The length of the CDR3 is 12 residues. V shed 7 bases, J shed 6 bases, and the junction held 7 bases outside the gene matches. The CDR3 loop is CSVTQGAGEQYF. DNA of the CDR3: TGCAGTGTTACACAGGGGGCTGGCGAGCAGTACTTC.

This clonotype was seen a few times. The gene calls are TRBV4-1 and TRBJ1-4; perhaps TRBD1 as D (5 bases). The CDR3 runs to 16 residues. The germline CDR1 and CDR2 sequences are MGHRA and YSYEKL. Trimming removed 4 bases at V and 8 bases at J, with 20 bases between. CDR3 in DNA: TGCGCCAGCAGCCCAGTCCAGGGACCATTCAGGGAAAAACTGTTTTTT. This gives the protein CASSPVQGPFREKLFF.

J is TRBJ2-7 and V is TRBV19; possibly TRBD2 for D (5 bases). This CDR3 has 11 residues. Germline lookup yields CDR1 LNHDA and CDR2 SQIVND (reference sequence). The V and J ends lost 9 bases and 6 bases respectively, with 12 bases between them. CDR3 loop: CASDRRGEQYF. The CDR3 coding sequence is TGTGCCAGCGACCGCCGGGGCGAGCAGTACTTC.